The clone carrying this T cell receptor beta chain occurred a few times. As yet, its antigen is unknown. This sample stems from a study of response to subunit inactivated influenza vaccine. General study results and limits: Authors proposed each seasonal influenza vaccination draws in few new T cells.

With 6 bases removed from V and 1 base from J, the gap between germline ends came to 12 bases. The germline CDR1 and CDR2 sequences are SEHNR and FQNEAQ (reference sequence). The CDR3 totals 15 residues. TCRdb itself ran the RT-PCR reads through MiXCR, one entry per CDR3 protein. The table includes 500,000 to 650,000 distinct CDR3 sequences, less than 8% detected once. The chain recombines TRBV7-9 with TRBJ2-2; D is unclear. This receptor was identified in a man aged 50 to 75 who received an inactivated influenza vaccine. The sequencing here drew on PBMCs from blood, taken around 2 years after vaccination. The CDR3 reads CASRTGLVNTGELFF. For the CDR3, the DNA is TGTGCCAGCAGAACCGGGCTAGTGAACACCGGGGAGCTGTTTTTT.